A single sample is the source of the 7 T cell receptor beta chains below, sequenced in a study of blood T cell repertoires in COVID-19. Profiled with immunoSEQ multiplex PCR; TCRdb holds only in-frame clones, not every one. This repertoire shows 35,000 to 45,000 clones, around nine tenths found once; its top ten account for around 2.5%. Sequencing was done on a sample of peripheral blood. The receptor source for this set is a human donor in a cohort sampled during active COVID-19.

The V gene is TRBV6-1, the J gene TRBJ2-3, with a tentative D call TRBD2 (6 bases). This CDR3 is 15 amino acids long. Germline values: CDR1 MNHNS, CDR2 SASEGT. V was cut by 0 bases and J by 4 bases, with 11 bases left in between. The CDR3 is CASSEALWGADTQYF. CDR3 coding DNA: TGTGCCAGCAGTGAAGCGCTTTGGGGGGCAGATACGCAGTATTTT.

This chain connects TRBV5-6 to TRBJ2-5, with D possibly being TRBD2 (6 bases). The CDR3 consists of 16 residues. The V end lost 2 bases, the J end lost 3 bases, and 17 bases lay between the germline ends. The germline V gene encodes CDR1 SGHDT and CDR2 YYEEEE. The CDR3 coding sequence is TGTGCCAGCAGCTTAACGCCTGGGTGGGGGGAAGAGACCCAGTACTTC. This codes for CASSLTPGWGEETQYF. The whole variable domain, filled in from reference TRBV5-6 and TRBJ2-5, reads DAGVTQSPTHLIKTRGQQVTLRCSPKSGHDTVSWYQQALGQGPQFIFQYYEEEERQRGNFPDRFSGHQFPNYSSELNVNALLLGDSALYLCASSLTPGWGEETQYFGPGTRLLVL.

This chain links TRBV7-9 with TRBJ2-5, with 7 bases matching TRBD1. CDR3 length: 15 amino acids. Unmatched junction bases numbered 3, after V lost 0 bases and J lost 2 bases. CDR1 is SEHNR and CDR2 is FQNEAQ in the germline V gene (reference sequence). Written as DNA, the CDR3 is TGTGCCAGCAGCTTAGCGCAGGGACAGCAAGAGACCCAGTACTTC. It encodes CASSLAQGQQETQYF.

The chain employs TRBV28 and TRBJ1-2; 9 bases are a match to TRBD1. The CDR3 has 13 amino acids. Germline lookup yields CDR1 MDHEN and CDR2 SYDVKM. With V trimmed by 7 bases and J by 7 bases, 7 bases remained unmatched. The CDR3 protein is CASTPGQGLGYTF. Here the CDR3 DNA reads TGTGCCAGCACCCCGGGACAGGGACTTGGCTACACCTTC.

This clone was seen more than once but under ten times. The chain is built from TRBV9 and TRBJ1-1; D might be TRBD1 (6 bases). This CDR3 contains 11 residues. Germline V gene sequence: CDR1 SGDLS, CDR2 YYNGEE. V dropped 5 bases and J dropped 13 bases, with 15 bases sitting between them. The CDR3 region is CASRETGLDFF. DNA for the CDR3: TGTGCCAGCAGGGAGACAGGTTTGGATTTCTTT.

The rearrangement uses TRBV5-6 and TRBJ2-2; the D is unclear. The germline V and J ends were trimmed by 5 bases and 5 bases, with 7 bases remaining between them. Germline V CDR1 and CDR2: SGHDT, YYEEEE. This CDR3 is 12 amino acids long. The CDR3 region is CASSFLTGELFF. The CDR3 DNA follows: TGTGCCAGCAGTTTTCTGACCGGGGAGCTGTTTTTT. Full variable domain (missing parts from reference TRBV5-6 and TRBJ2-2): DAGVTQSPTHLIKTRGQQVTLRCSPKSGHDTVSWYQQALGQGPQFIFQYYEEEERQRGNFPDRFSGHQFPNYSSELNVNALLLGDSALYLCASSFLTGELFFGEGSRLTVL.

The chain is built from TRBV13 and TRBJ2-4; 15 positions match TRBD2. CDR3 length: 19 residues. With V trimmed by 4 bases and J by 2 bases, 9 bases remained unmatched. The germline V gene has CDR1 PRHDT and CDR2 FYEKMQ (reference sequence). CDR3 amino acids: CASSSSGLAGGLSKNIQYF. The CDR3 nucleotides read TGTGCCAGCAGCTCCAGTGGACTAGCGGGGGGGCTATCCAAAAACATTCAGTACTTC.